This TCR beta chain was sequenced for a study of T cell repertoires in cytomegalovirus infection. Overall study context: Through public TCR beta signatures, both CMV infection and matching HLA type were indicated. The study, taken as a whole, reports: Using cumulative public TCR beta family frequency, the authors identified those who carried CMV together with the relevant HLA.

TCRdb reprocessed the reads with MiXCR, giving one entry per CDR3 protein. Of around 530,000 distinct CDR3 sequences in the sample, 26% were seen once. Germline-derived CDR1 and CDR2 are SGHVS and FQNEAQ. This CDR3 has 16 residues. About this clonotype itself: Its antigen is not identified. At one boundary the junction diverges from the germline segment, which might be a read error.

The sequenced material came from PBMCs. The TCR sequence derives from a human donor in good health (CMV status not recorded). Some clones in this sample may be carry-over from other donors' samples. V gene TRBV7-8 combines with J gene TRBJ1-5; tentatively, D is TRBD1 (5 bases). CDR3 amino acids: CACSSQTEYSNQPQHF. The CDR3 nucleotides read TGTGCCTGCAGCTCACAGACAGAGTATAGCAATCAGCCCCAGCATTTT.